Below are 19 T cell receptor beta chains sequenced from a single sample in a study of T cells in Graves' hyperthyroidism and ophthalmopathy. The TCR beta CDR3 regions underwent amplification using RNA transcripts as the source. Using the HTBI primer set, a first-round RT-PCR was run on the TCR CDR3. TCRdb redid the calling of the multiplex PCR reads with MiXCR, one entry per CDR3 protein. The sample lists a few hundred thousand distinct CDR3 sequences; around 14% were seen once. Sequencing input: blood. Source of these receptors: a woman between 25 and 40 years old with Graves' hyperthyroidism.

This clonotype was seen at least ten times. J is TRBJ2-1 and V is TRBV24-1; 7 nucleotides line up with TRBD2. This CDR3 spans 16 amino acids. With V trimmed by 2 bases and J by 4 bases, 7 bases remained unmatched. From germline, CDR1 is KGHDR and CDR2 SFDVKD. The DNA for the CDR3 is TGTGCCACCAGTGATTCTAGCGGAGAGGGGTACAATGAGCAGTTCTTC. Translated: CATSDSSGEGYNEQFF.

This clonotype was seen more than once but under ten times. This chain links TRBV28 with TRBJ1-2, with D tentatively TRBD1 (6 bases). Trimming shortened V by 4 bases and J by 5 bases, and 14 bases separated the two germline ends. The CDR3 loop spans 14 amino acids. CDR1 is MDHEN and CDR2 is SYDVKM in the germline V gene. The CDR3 region is CASSSLRTAYGYTF. In DNA form, the CDR3 reads TGTGCCAGCAGTTCTCTCCGGACAGCTTATGGCTACACCTTC.

This clonotype appeared many times. The genes are TRBV30 and TRBJ1-1; the D gene is possibly TRBD1 (5 bases). CDR1 GTSNPN and CDR2 SVGIG come from the germline V gene (reference sequence). Trimming cost V 2 bases and J 7 bases, with 11 bases left between them. The CDR3 sequence is 12 residues long. As DNA, the CDR3 is TGTGCCTGGAGTAGGATCCAGGGTGAAGCTTTCTTT. It specifies CAWSRIQGEAFF.

This clonotype showed up just a few times. The genes are TRBV28 and TRBJ1-2, with 12 nucleotides matching TRBD1. The CDR3 loop spans 15 amino acids. Germline lookup yields CDR1 MDHEN and CDR2 SYDVKM. The J segment lost 7 bases and the V segment lost 7 bases, leaving 10 bases of the junction unmatched. CDR3 protein: CASITGQGAWSGYTF. In nucleotides, the CDR3 is TGTGCCAGCATAACGGGACAGGGGGCATGGAGTGGCTACACCTTC.

This clonotype was observed a handful of times. The chain joins TRBV11-2 to TRBJ1-6; D unclear. The CDR3 is 15 amino acids. Trimming stripped 5 bases from V and 6 bases from J, with 14 bases between. Looked up from germline, CDR1 is SGHAT and CDR2 is FQNNGV. The CDR3 loop is CASSPRADFNSPLHF. The CDR3 DNA reads as TGTGCCAGCAGCCCAAGGGCGGACTTTAATTCACCCCTCCACTTT.

This clonotype came up many times. The chain links TRBV11-2 to TRBJ2-7; no clear D. Trimming removed 0 bases at V and 5 bases at J, with 8 bases between. CDR1 and CDR2 (germline): SGHAT, FQNNGV. The CDR3 is 13 amino acids. CDR3 sequence: CASSLDRVNEQYF. In nucleotides, the CDR3 is TGTGCCAGCAGCTTAGATCGTGTTAACGAGCAGTACTTC. Complete variable domain (other parts from reference TRBV11-2 and TRBJ2-7): EAGVAQSPRYKIIEKRQSVAFWCNPISGHATLYWYQQILGQGPKLLIQFQNNGVVDDSQLPKDRFSAERLKGVDSTLKIQPAKLEDSAVYLCASSLDRVNEQYFGPGTRLTVT.

As regards this clonotype: One junction end does not reproduce the germline sequence, and a read error may be involved. This rearrangement joins TRBV20-1 to TRBJ1-2; tentative D call: TRBD1 (5 bases). Germline V gene lookup returns CDR1 DFQATT and CDR2 SNEGSKA (reference sequence). The length of the CDR3 is 15 residues. CDR3 nucleotides: TGCAATGCTAGAGAAACTTGGAGACAGAACTATGGCTACACCTTC. Protein: CNARETWRQNYGYTF.

At least ten counts were recorded for this clonotype. CDR3 DNA: TGCAGTGCTAGTTGGACTAGCGGGAGCTCCTACAATGAGCAGTTCTTC. It codes for CSASWTSGSSYNEQFF. This chain uses TRBV20-1 with TRBJ2-1; 13 nucleotides agree with TRBD2. This CDR3 has 16 residues. V lost 3 bases to trimming and J lost 0 bases; unmatched junction nucleotides: 2. In germline, CDR1 is DFQATT, CDR2 SNEGSKA (reference sequence).

The genes are TRBV30 and TRBJ2-7, with D possibly TRBD2 on 6 matching bases. This CDR3 region has 13 residues. V was trimmed by 2 bases and J by 6 bases, leaving 14 bases between them. Germline CDR1 is GTSNPN and CDR2 is SVGIG (reference sequence). CDR3 nucleotide sequence: TGTGCCTGGAGTTGGGGAGGAGTTCGCGAGCAGTACTTC. Translating it yields CAWSWGGVREQYF.

This clonotype was recorded at least ten times. CDR3: CASSLSGTGAYEQYF. In nucleotides, the CDR3 is TGTGCCAGCAGTTTGTCTGGGACAGGGGCGTACGAGCAGTACTTC. The chain has TRBV28 and TRBJ2-7, with TRBD1 matching over 10 bases. J lost 4 bases, V lost 3 bases, and 6 bases had no gene match. The length of the CDR3 is 15 residues. Germline V gene data show CDR1 as MDHEN and CDR2 as SYDVKM.

This clonotype has at least ten counts. The chain uses TRBV18 and TRBJ2-3, with a tentative D call TRBD2 (5 bases). V was clipped by 5 bases and J by 0 bases, with 21 bases between them. Germline CDR1 reads KGHSH; CDR2 reads LQKENI. This CDR3 spans 18 amino acids. CDR3 sequence (DNA): TGTGCCAGCTCATCGCGGGCTCCTTCTGTGGGGAGCACAGATACGCAGTATTTT. This encodes CASSSRAPSVGSTDTQYF.

As regards this clonotype: This may be a read error, as it is one base from a much larger clone. The V call is TRBV3-1, the J call TRBJ1-4; no reliable D call. The ends were cut back, 4 bases at V and 5 bases at J, with 14 bases in the middle. The CDR3 consists of 15 residues. Germline-derived CDR1 and CDR2 are LGHDT and YNNKEL (reference sequence). The DNA of the CDR3 is TGTGCCAGCAGCCCCACTGGGGTGAGGAATGAAAAACTGTTTTTT. Its protein product is CASSPTGVRNEKLFF.

This clonotype was counted at least ten times. The gene calls are TRBV30 and TRBJ2-7; D not resolved. Germline assignment: CDR1 GTSNPN and CDR2 SVGIG (reference sequence). This CDR3 has 11 amino acids. Trimming pared 3 bases from V and 2 bases from J, leaving 5 bases between. CDR3 in amino acids: CAWRETYEQYF. The DNA for the CDR3 is TGTGCCTGGAGGGAAACCTACGAGCAGTACTTC.

This clonotype was found many times. The genes are TRBV10-3 and TRBJ2-7, with a weak D call TRBD2 (6 bases). The ends were cut back, 2 bases at V and 2 bases at J, with 13 bases in the middle. This CDR3 is built from 15 residues. CDR1 and CDR2 (germline): ENHRY, SYGVKD. CDR3 in DNA: TGTGCCATCAGTGAGATCGGGCTAGCGCCCTACGAGCAGTACTTC. This gives the protein CAISEIGLAPYEQYF.

At least ten counts were recorded for this clonotype. The CDR3 reads CSASGTWGDTGELFF. CDR3 coding DNA: TGCAGTGCTAGTGGAACTTGGGGGGACACCGGGGAGCTGTTTTTT. The chain recombines TRBV20-1 with TRBJ2-2, with a possible D match to TRBD2 (6 bases). Trimming took off 3 bases at V and 3 bases at J, with 14 bases between the two ends. The V gene's germline CDR1 is DFQATT and CDR2 SNEGSKA (reference sequence). This CDR3 is built from 15 residues.

The table lists this clonotype with a few counts. The rearrangement links TRBV10-2 to TRBJ2-7, with 11 bases matching TRBD2. The V and J ends lost 8 bases and 2 bases, in that order; junction bases with no gene match: 8. This CDR3 region has 15 residues. Germline values: CDR1 WSHSY, CDR2 SAAADI. The CDR3 DNA is TGCGCCAGCGGCGGGCTAGCGGGAGGCGCCTACGAGCAGTACTTC. Its protein is CASGGLAGGAYEQYF.

In this sample, this clonotype turned up many times. This chain links TRBV27 with TRBJ1-1, with D hard to call. The CDR3 is 13 residues long. The V and J ends lost 6 bases and 0 bases respectively, with 8 bases between them. Germline CDR1 is MNHEY and CDR2 is SMNVEV (reference sequence). CDR3 sequence: CASSYDMNTEAFF. The CDR3 coding sequence is TGTGCCAGCAGCTACGACATGAACACTGAAGCTTTCTTT.

This clonotype was counted many times. V gene TRBV20-1 combines with J gene TRBJ1-1, with D unresolved. In germline, CDR1 is DFQATT, CDR2 SNEGSKA (reference sequence). The CDR3 contains 13 residues. The V and J ends lost 5 bases and 0 bases respectively, with 10 bases between them. The CDR3 spells CSASPVMNTEAFF. The CDR3 nucleotides read TGCAGTGCTTCCCCGGTAATGAACACTGAAGCTTTCTTT.

This clonotype was detected only a few times. The gene calls are TRBV12-3 or TRBV12-4 and TRBJ1-1; D is undetermined. V was trimmed by 3 bases and J by 2 bases, leaving 10 bases between them. This CDR3 has 14 residues. CDR3 in DNA: TGTGCCAGCAGTTTTTCATGGGGAAACACTGAAGCTTTCTTT. Its translation is CASSFSWGNTEAFF.